The sample holds a few counts of the clone carrying this T cell receptor beta chain. The target antigen is unknown. This record comes from a study of T-cell reconstitution after alpha-beta-depleted transplantation in children. Overall study results and limits: Expanded graft clones numbering several hundred reportedly gave rise to alpha-beta T cells about two months after transplant. Certain patients had high TCRbeta diversity at day 60, and it came from recipient T cells and thymic progenitors that survived. Newly produced T cells mostly provided counts and TCRbeta diversity after one year, as hyperexpanded clones declined.

As it was prepared, the TCRbeta library received unique molecular identifiers. TCRdb reanalysed the PCR reads using MiXCR and keeps one entry per CDR3 protein. This repertoire shows about 830,000 distinct CDR3 sequences, roughly 15% found once; its top ten account for about 5%. Germline CDR1 SGHRS, CDR2 YFSETQ. Trimming pared 6 bases from V and 3 bases from J, leaving 16 bases between. This CDR3 is built from 15 residues. The chain couples TRBV5-1 to TRBJ2-1; D is undetermined. This TCR derives from a male patient under 18 who had a stem cell transplant for acute lymphoblastic leukemia, so the T cells may come from the graft donor. The source was PBMCs, mostly from graft donor cells, collected 360 days after TCRalphabeta/CD19-depleted stem cell transplant. Here the CDR3 DNA reads TGCGCCAGCACTTCTTTCCCTTCTCTCTACAATGAGCAGTTCTTC. This sequence encodes CASTSFPSLYNEQFF.